This T cell receptor beta chain derives from a study of cytomegalovirus exposure and HLA in healthy donors. Study-level points and caveats: There were under 200 TCR beta chains listed as cytomegalovirus-associated. By HLA locus, TCR association rates varied in a later analysis, with DRB1 showing the most and HLA-C the fewest.

PCR involved 60 Vbeta and 13 Jbeta primers. Sequencing was performed with immunoSEQ multiplex PCR; in TCRdb, only in-frame clones are kept and a portion is missing. The data show some 200,000 clones, about 80% seen once. The CDR3 covers 15 residues. Germline V gene sequence: CDR1 LGHNA, CDR2 YSLEER. V was trimmed by 1 base and J by 5 bases, leaving 12 bases between them. With regard to this clone: Its antigen is currently unknown.

The sequence was obtained from a woman aged 40 to 50 in good health and CMV-seronegative. Sequenced: PBMCs. This chain joins TRBV4-3 and TRBJ2-1, with D tentatively TRBD1 (6 bases). CDR3 region: CASSQGLGTNNEQFF. CDR3 in DNA: TGCGCCAGCAGCCAAGGTCTCGGGACAAACAATGAGCAGTTCTTC.